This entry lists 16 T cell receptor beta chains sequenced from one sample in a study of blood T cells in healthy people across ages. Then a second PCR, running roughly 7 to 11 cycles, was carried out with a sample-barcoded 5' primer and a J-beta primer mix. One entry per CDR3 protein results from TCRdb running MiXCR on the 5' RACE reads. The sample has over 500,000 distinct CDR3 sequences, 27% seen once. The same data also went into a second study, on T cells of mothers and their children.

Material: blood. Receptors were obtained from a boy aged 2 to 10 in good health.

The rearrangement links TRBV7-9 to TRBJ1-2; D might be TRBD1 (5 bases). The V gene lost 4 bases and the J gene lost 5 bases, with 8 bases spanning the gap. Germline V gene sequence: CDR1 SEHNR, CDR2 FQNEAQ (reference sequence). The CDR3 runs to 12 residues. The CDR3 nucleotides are TGTGCCAGCAGCTGGGGACCTTATGGCTACACCTTC. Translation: CASSWGPYGYTF.

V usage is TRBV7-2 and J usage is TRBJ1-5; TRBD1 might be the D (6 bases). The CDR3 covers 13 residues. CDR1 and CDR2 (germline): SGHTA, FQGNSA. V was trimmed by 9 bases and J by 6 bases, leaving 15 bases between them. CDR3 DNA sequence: TGTGCCAGTTCACCGGGACAAGGTCAGCCCCAGCATTTT. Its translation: CASSPGQGQPQHF.

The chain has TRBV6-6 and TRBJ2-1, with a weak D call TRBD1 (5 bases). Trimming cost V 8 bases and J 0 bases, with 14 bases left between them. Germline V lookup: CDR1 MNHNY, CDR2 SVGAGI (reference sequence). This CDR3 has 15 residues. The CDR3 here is CASRPGWSSYNEQFF. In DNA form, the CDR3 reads TGTGCCAGCCGTCCAGGGTGGAGCTCCTACAATGAGCAGTTCTTC.

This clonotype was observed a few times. The CDR3 region is CASSLTPTSTGELFF. The CDR3 nucleotides read TGCGCCAGCAGCTTGACCCCTACCTCCACCGGGGAGCTGTTTTTT. This chain joins TRBV5-1 and TRBJ2-2, with D hard to call. This CDR3 region has 15 residues. The germline CDR1 and CDR2 sequences are SGHRS and YFSETQ. V shed 1 base and J shed 4 bases, with 11 bases lying between them.

In DNA, the CDR3 is TGTGCCAGCAGCCAAAGCGGGACCACAGATACGCAGTATTTT. Translating it yields CASSQSGTTDTQYF. V and J are TRBV7-7 and TRBJ2-3, with 7 bases aligning to TRBD2. The CDR3 length is 14 residues. J was trimmed by 2 bases and V by 5 bases; bases with no gene match: 4. The V gene's germline CDR1 is SSHAT and CDR2 FNYEAQ (reference sequence).

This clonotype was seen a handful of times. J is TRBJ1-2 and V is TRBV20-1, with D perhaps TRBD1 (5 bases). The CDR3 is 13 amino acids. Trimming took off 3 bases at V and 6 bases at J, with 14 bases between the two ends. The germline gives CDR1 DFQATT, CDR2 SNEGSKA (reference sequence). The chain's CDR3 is CSASRASPDGYTF. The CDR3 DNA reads TGCAGTGCTAGCAGGGCCTCTCCCGATGGCTACACCTTC.

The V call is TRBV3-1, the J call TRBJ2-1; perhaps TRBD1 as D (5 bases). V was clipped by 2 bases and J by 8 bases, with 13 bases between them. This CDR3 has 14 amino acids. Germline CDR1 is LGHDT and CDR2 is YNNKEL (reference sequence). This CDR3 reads CASSQSPRVDEQFF. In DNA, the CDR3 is TGTGCCAGCAGCCAATCCCCCAGGGTGGATGAGCAGTTCTTC.

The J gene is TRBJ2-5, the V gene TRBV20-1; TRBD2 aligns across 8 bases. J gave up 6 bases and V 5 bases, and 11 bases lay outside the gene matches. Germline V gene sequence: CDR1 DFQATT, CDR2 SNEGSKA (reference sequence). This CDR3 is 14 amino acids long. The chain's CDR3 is CSAFREGGLKTQYF. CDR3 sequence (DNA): TGCAGTGCTTTCCGGGAGGGCGGGTTAAAGACCCAGTACTTC.

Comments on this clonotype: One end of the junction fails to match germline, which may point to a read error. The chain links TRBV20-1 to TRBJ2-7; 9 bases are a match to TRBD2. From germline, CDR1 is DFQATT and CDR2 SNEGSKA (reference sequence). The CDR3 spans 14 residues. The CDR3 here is CSARDGTSSYEQCF. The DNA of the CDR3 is TGCAGTGCTAGAGACGGGACTAGCTCCTACGAGCAGTGCTTC.

CDR3 in DNA: TGTGCCAGCAGTGAAGGACAGGGGAGGAATTCACCCCTCCACTTT. This codes for CASSEGQGRNSPLHF. The gene calls are TRBV2 and TRBJ1-6, with 8 positions matching TRBD1. The CDR3 runs 15 residues. Per the germline V gene, CDR1 is SNHLY and CDR2 is FYNNEI. V dropped 1 base and J dropped 7; count of bases not matched to a gene: 3.

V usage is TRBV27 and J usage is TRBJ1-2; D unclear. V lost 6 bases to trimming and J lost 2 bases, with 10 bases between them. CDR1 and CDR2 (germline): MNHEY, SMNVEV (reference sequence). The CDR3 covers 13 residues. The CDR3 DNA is TGTGCCAGCAGCGCCAGCAGGAACTATGGCTACACCTTC. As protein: CASSASRNYGYTF.

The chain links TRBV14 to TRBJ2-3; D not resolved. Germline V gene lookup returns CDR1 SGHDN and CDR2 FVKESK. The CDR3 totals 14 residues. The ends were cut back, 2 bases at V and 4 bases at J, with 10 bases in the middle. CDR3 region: CASSQSAFPDTQYF. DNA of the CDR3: TGTGCCAGCAGCCAATCCGCGTTCCCAGATACGCAGTATTTT. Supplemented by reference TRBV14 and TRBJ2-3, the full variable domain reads EAGVTQFPSHSVIEKGQTVTLRCDPISGHDNLYWYRRVMGKEIKFLLHFVKESKQDESGMPNNRFLAERTGGTYSTLKVQPAELEDSGVYFCASSQSAFPDTQYFGPGTRLTVL.

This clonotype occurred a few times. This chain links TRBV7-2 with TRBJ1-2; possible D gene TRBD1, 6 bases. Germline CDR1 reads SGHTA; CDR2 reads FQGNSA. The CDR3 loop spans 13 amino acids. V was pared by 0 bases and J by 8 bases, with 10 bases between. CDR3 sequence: CASSLASGAGYTF. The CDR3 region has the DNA TGTGCCAGCAGCTTAGCGTCGGGGGCCGGCTACACCTTC.

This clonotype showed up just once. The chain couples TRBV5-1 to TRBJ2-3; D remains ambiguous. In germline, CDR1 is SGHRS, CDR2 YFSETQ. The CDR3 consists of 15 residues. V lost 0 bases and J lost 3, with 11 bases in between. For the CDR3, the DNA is TGCGCCAGCAGCTTGGCATCCGCCGGGACAGATACGCAGTATTTT. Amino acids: CASSLASAGTDTQYF. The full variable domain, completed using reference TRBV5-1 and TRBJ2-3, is KAGVTQTPRYLIKTRGQQVTLSCSPISGHRSVSWYQQTPGQGLQFLFEYFSETQRNKGNFPGRFSGRQFSNSRSEMNVSTLELGDSALYLCASSLASAGTDTQYFGPGTRLTVL.

For the CDR3, the DNA is TGCAGCGTTGAAGGGACAGGGCGGTATGGCTACACCTTC. Amino acid sequence: CSVEGTGRYGYTF. V usage is TRBV29-1 and J usage is TRBJ1-2, with 8 bases aligning to TRBD1. V lost 1 base to trimming and J lost 5 bases; unmatched junction nucleotides: 3. The germline V gene encodes CDR1 SQVTM and CDR2 ANQGSEA. This CDR3 region has 13 residues.

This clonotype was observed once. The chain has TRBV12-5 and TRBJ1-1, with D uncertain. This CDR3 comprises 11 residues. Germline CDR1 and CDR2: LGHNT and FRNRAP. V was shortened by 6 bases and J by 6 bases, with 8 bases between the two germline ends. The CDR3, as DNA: TGTGCTAGTGGGGGGTGGGCTGAAGCTTTCTTT. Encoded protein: CASGGWAEAFF.